What follows are 18 T cell receptor beta chains derived from one specimen sequenced in a study of blood T cell repertoires in COVID-19. This table comes from immunoSEQ multiplex PCR, and its TCRdb copy is limited to in-frame clones, with some not included. The sample has 100,000 or so clones; about 95% are singletons. Material: peripheral blood. The receptors were sampled from a human donor with active COVID-19. The donor label of this sample is uncertain.

The V gene is TRBV25-1, the J gene TRBJ2-7, with TRBD2 identical over 9 bases. CDR1 is MGHDK and CDR2 is SYGVNS in the germline V gene. Unmatched junction bases numbered 8, after V lost 2 bases and J lost 3 bases. The CDR3 consists of 16 residues. CDR3 DNA: TGTGCCAGCAGTGAAGCGGGGCTAGCGGGATTCTACGAGCAGTACTTC. Protein: CASSEAGLAGFYEQYF.

This sequence joins TRBV12-5 and TRBJ2-3, with TRBD1 as a possible D gene (6 bases). The CDR3 totals 15 residues. V was trimmed by 6 bases and J by 0 bases, leaving 13 bases between them. CDR1 and CDR2 from the germline V gene are LGHNT and FRNRAP. CDR3 protein: CASGETGSSTDTQYF. The CDR3 DNA is TGTGCTAGTGGAGAAACAGGGTCTAGCACAGATACGCAGTATTTT.

This chain joins TRBV25-1 and TRBJ2-5, with 9 bases aligning to TRBD2. The CDR3 loop spans 17 amino acids. V lost 3 bases to trimming and J lost 5 bases; unmatched junction nucleotides: 13. Germline values: CDR1 MGHDK, CDR2 SYGVNS. The CDR3 DNA reads as TGTGCCAGCAGTGATCCCGGTCGCGGGAGGGCCGGGGAGACCCAGTACTTC. Protein sequence: CASSDPGRGRAGETQYF.

DNA of the CDR3: TGTGCCAGTAGGAACCCGGGACAGGTTGTGAATGAGCAGTTCTTC. Translated: CASRNPGQVVNEQFF. The chain employs TRBV19 and TRBJ2-1; TRBD1 matches at 8 bases. CDR3 size: 15 residues. V shed 6 bases, J shed 7 bases, and the junction held 11 bases outside the gene matches. Per the germline V gene, CDR1 is LNHDA and CDR2 is SQIVND (reference sequence).

The rearrangement joins TRBV5-1 to TRBJ2-1; possibly TRBD1 for D (6 bases). V lost 1 base and J lost 4, with 9 bases in between. The germline gives CDR1 SGHRS, CDR2 YFSETQ. The CDR3 is 14 amino acids. CDR3 sequence (DNA): TGCGCCAGCAGCTTGTATCAGGGGTACAATGAGCAGTTCTTC. This sequence encodes CASSLYQGYNEQFF. The complete variable domain, with remaining parts taken from reference TRBV5-1 and TRBJ2-1, reads KAGVTQTPRYLIKTRGQQVTLSCSPISGHRSVSWYQQTPGQGLQFLFEYFSETQRNKGNFPGRFSGRQFSNSRSEMNVSTLELGDSALYLCASSLYQGYNEQFFGPGTRLTVL.

The chain couples TRBV19 to TRBJ1-4; the match to TRBD1 covers 9 bases. CDR1 is LNHDA, CDR2 SQIVND, per germline (reference sequence). J was trimmed by 8 bases and V by 5 bases; bases with no gene match: 9. This CDR3 is 15 amino acids long. The CDR3 protein is CASSFTGGGKEKLFF. DNA for the CDR3: TGTGCCAGTAGTTTTACAGGGGGCGGTAAGGAAAAACTGTTTTTT.

V usage is TRBV27 and J usage is TRBJ2-3; D is ambiguous. V lost 8 bases to trimming and J lost 2 bases, with 20 bases between them. Germline assignment: CDR1 MNHEY and CDR2 SMNVEV (reference sequence). The CDR3 contains 16 residues. The CDR3 sequence is CASRTSERMLTDTQYF. In nucleotides, the CDR3 is TGTGCCAGCCGAACCTCTGAGCGCATGCTCACAGATACGCAGTATTTT.

This chain links TRBV7-2 with TRBJ2-7; 8 bases are a match to TRBD2. This CDR3 comprises 16 residues. Germline trimming cut 1 base from V and 6 bases from J; bases unmatched to any gene: 11. From germline, CDR1 is SGHTA and CDR2 FQGNSA. The CDR3 DNA sequence: TGTGCCAGCAGCTTAGTTTCGGGAGGGCCAGGTGGCGAGCAGTACTTC. This gives the protein CASSLVSGGPGGEQYF.

The rearrangement joins TRBV4-1 to TRBJ1-3; 7 bases fit TRBD1. Germline assignment: CDR1 MGHRA and CDR2 YSYEKL. With V trimmed by 0 bases and J by 0 bases, 11 bases remained unmatched. This CDR3 spans 19 amino acids. CDR3 sequence: CASSQDSEQGLHSGNTIYF. The CDR3 DNA reads as TGCGCCAGCAGCCAAGATTCTGAACAGGGGCTTCACTCTGGAAACACCATATATTTT.

This chain joins TRBV28 and TRBJ2-5; unclear D gene. The germline CDR1 and CDR2 sequences are MDHEN and SYDVKM. With 6 bases removed from V and 2 bases from J, the gap between germline ends came to 13 bases. The CDR3 consists of 14 residues. CDR3 protein: CASSDPVDQETQYF. CDR3 DNA sequence: TGTGCCAGCAGCGATCCGGTCGATCAAGAGACCCAGTACTTC.

The chain joins TRBV10-3 to TRBJ2-2; 7 bases line up with TRBD2. Germline CDR1 reads ENHRY; CDR2 reads SYGVKD. J lost 5 bases, V lost 8 bases, and 14 bases had no gene match. This CDR3 contains 16 residues. CDR3 DNA sequence: TGTGCCATCCGGACCCCGTCCCGCGGGAGAACCGGGGAGCTGTTTTTT. It translates to CAIRTPSRGRTGELFF.

On this clone itself: This sample also contains other DNA sequences that code for the same CDR3. The gene calls are TRBV19 and TRBJ1-3, with D hard to call. The ends were cut back, 9 bases at V and 7 bases at J, with 16 bases in the middle. The CDR3 spans 13 residues. Germline-derived CDR1 and CDR2 are LNHDA and SQIVND (reference sequence). Here the CDR3 DNA reads TGTGCCAGCACCCCAGAACCGGGGAACACCATATATTTT. Its protein product is CASTPEPGNTIYF.

The V call is TRBV24-1, the J call TRBJ2-3; D remains unclear. Trimming removed 8 bases from V and 0 bases from J, with 11 bases in between. The CDR3 loop spans 14 amino acids. Germline V CDR1 and CDR2: KGHDR, SFDVKD. The CDR3 sequence: CATNPLRSTDTQYF. In DNA, the CDR3 is TGTGCCACCAATCCCCTTCGGAGCACAGATACGCAGTATTTT.

This sequence joins TRBV2 and TRBJ2-2; the match to TRBD1 covers 8 bases. The J segment lost 2 bases and the V segment lost 3 bases, leaving 2 bases of the junction unmatched. The CDR3 sequence is 15 residues long. Germline values: CDR1 SNHLY, CDR2 FYNNEI. The CDR3 DNA is TGTGCCAGCAGTGACAGGGGGCTAAACACCGGGGAGCTGTTTTTT. Its translation is CASSDRGLNTGELFF.

The chain couples TRBV9 to TRBJ1-2, with D possibly matching TRBD1 (5 bases). CDR3 length: 16 residues. V was cut by 0 bases and J by 1 base, with 13 bases left in between. CDR1 and CDR2 (germline): SGDLS, YYNGEE. This CDR3 is CASSVATGAGNYGYTF. Here the CDR3 DNA reads TGTGCCAGCAGCGTAGCTACTGGGGCAGGTAACTATGGCTACACCTTC. The whole variable domain, remainder taken from reference TRBV9 and TRBJ1-2, is DSGVTQTPKHLITATGQRVTLRCSPRSGDLSVYWYQQSLDQGLQFLIQYYNGEERAKGNILERFSAQQFPDLHSELNLSSLELGDSALYFCASSVATGAGNYGYTFGSGTRLTVV.

The rearrangement joins TRBV28 to TRBJ1-4; the D gene is possibly TRBD1 (6 bases). The length of the CDR3 is 12 residues. V was pared by 7 bases and J by 8 bases, with 11 bases between. CDR1 and CDR2 (germline): MDHEN, SYDVKM. As DNA, the CDR3 is TGTGCCAGCACGCAGGGGCGCGAAAAACTGTTTTTT. Encoded protein: CASTQGREKLFF. The full variable domain, with the rest looked up from reference TRBV28 and TRBJ1-4, is DVKVTQSSRYLVKRTGEKVFLECVQDMDHENMFWYRQDPGLGLRLIYFSYDVKMKEKGDIPEGYSVSREKKERFSLILESASTNQTSMYLCASTQGREKLFFGSGTQLSVL.

The chain carries TRBV5-1 and TRBJ2-7; TRBD1 aligns across 7 bases. V trimming: 0 bases; J trimming: 1 base; junction bases outside the gene matches: 7. Germline assignment: CDR1 SGHRS and CDR2 YFSETQ. This CDR3 comprises 16 residues. The CDR3 nucleotides read TGCGCCAGCAGCTTGGACGGCAGGGGGTGGTCCTACGAGCAGTACTTC. Its translation: CASSLDGRGWSYEQYF.

The CDR3 sequence: CASSLAKGLRGGYTF. The CDR3 DNA reads TGTGCCAGCAGCTTAGCGAAGGGGCTCAGGGGTGGCTACACCTTC. The chain uses TRBV7-9 and TRBJ1-2; possibly TRBD1 for D (6 bases). Germline V lookup: CDR1 SEHNR, CDR2 FQNEAQ (reference sequence). This CDR3 contains 15 residues. Trimming removed 0 bases at V and 7 bases at J, with 15 bases between.